This T cell receptor (beta chain) is drawn from a study of CD8+ T cells in alopecia areata. The wider study: A regimen of oral tofacitinib, 5 to 10 mg twice daily, was given to treated patients.

As for treatment: oral pan-JAK inhibitor, 5-10 mg twice daily. Germline V gene sequence: CDR1 SEHNR, CDR2 FQNEAQ (reference sequence). The V gene lost 5 bases and the J gene lost 4 bases, with 11 bases spanning the gap. The CDR3 has 14 residues. Points from the study as a whole: Treatment with tofacitinib significantly lowered scalp clonality and reduced expanded CD8+ clones among the top 100.

RNA extraction was followed by reverse transcription into cDNA, which acted as the sequencing template. Profiled with immunoSEQ multiplex PCR; TCRdb holds only in-frame clones, not every one. The sample records 130,000 or so clones, 60% to 65% being singletons. About this clone: Antigen specificity is unknown.

Sample: CD4+ T cells sorted from blood, taken at week 4, from a patient treated with tofacitinib. The chain uses TRBV7-9 and TRBJ1-4; a possible D gene is TRBD1 (6 bases). The receptor was derived from a human donor with alopecia areata. The CDR3 protein is CASSPGANNEKLFF. The CDR3 coding sequence is TGTGCCAGCAGCCCAGGGGCGAATAATGAAAAACTGTTTTTT.